The clone carrying this TCR beta chain was seen ten or more times. This entry is derived from a study of T cells in Graves' hyperthyroidism and ophthalmopathy. Clinicians diagnosed patients from clinical symptoms, serum thyroxine and TRAb, thyroid ultrasound and orbital computed tomography. V dropped 5 bases and J dropped 3 bases, with 13 bases sitting between them. Germline lookup yields CDR1 LNHDA and CDR2 SQIVND (reference sequence). This CDR3 has 14 residues. The investigators amplified TCR beta CDR3 regions from RNA transcripts. Initially, a first-round RT-PCR of the TCR CDR3 employed the HTBI primer set. MiXCR, run by TCRdb on the multiplex PCR reads, gives a single entry per CDR3 protein. Seen here are 300,000 to 450,000 distinct CDR3 sequences, 15% to 20% observed once, and the top ten hold around a third.

This TCR derives from a young woman with Graves' hyperthyroidism that later progressed to Graves' ophthalmopathy. The specimen was blood. The chain couples TRBV19 to TRBJ1-1; D is uncertain. The CDR3 loop is CASSVGIEHTEAFF. The CDR3 DNA follows: TGTGCCAGTAGTGTCGGGATAGAGCACACTGAAGCTTTCTTT.